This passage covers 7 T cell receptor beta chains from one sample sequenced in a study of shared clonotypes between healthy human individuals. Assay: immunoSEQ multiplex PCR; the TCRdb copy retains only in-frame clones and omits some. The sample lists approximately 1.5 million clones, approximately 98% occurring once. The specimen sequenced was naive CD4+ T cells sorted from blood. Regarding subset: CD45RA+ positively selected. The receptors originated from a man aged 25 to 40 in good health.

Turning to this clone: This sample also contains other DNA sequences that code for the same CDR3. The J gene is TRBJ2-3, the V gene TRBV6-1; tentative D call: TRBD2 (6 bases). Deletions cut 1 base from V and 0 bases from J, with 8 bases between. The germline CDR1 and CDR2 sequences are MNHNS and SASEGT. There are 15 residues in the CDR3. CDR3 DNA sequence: TGTGCCAGCAGTGAAGTTAGCGGCAGCACAGATACGCAGTATTTT. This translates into CASSEVSGSTDTQYF.

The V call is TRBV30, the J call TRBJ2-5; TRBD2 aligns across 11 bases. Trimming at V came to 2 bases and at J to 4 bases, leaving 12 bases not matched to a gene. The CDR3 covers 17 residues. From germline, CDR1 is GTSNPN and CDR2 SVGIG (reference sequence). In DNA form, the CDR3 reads TGTGCCTGGAGTTCCCTTGCCCTAGCGGGAGGAGGAGAGACCCAGTACTTC. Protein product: CAWSSLALAGGGETQYF. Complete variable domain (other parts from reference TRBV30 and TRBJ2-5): SQTIHQWPATLVQPVGSPLSLECTVEGTSNPNLYWYRQAAGRGLQLLFYSVGIGQISSEVPQNLSASRPQDRQFILSSKKLLLSDSGFYLCAWSSLALAGGGETQYFGPGTRLLVL.

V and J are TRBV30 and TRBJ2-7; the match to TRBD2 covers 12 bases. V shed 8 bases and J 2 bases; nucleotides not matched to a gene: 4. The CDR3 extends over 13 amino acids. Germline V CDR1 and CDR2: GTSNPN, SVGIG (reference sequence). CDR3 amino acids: CAGGLAGPYEQYF. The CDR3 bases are TGTGCCGGGGGACTAGCGGGCCCCTACGAGCAGTACTTC.

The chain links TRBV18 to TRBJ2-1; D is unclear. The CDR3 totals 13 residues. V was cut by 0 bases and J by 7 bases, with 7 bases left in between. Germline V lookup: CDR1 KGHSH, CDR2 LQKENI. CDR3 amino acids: CASSPPPMNEQFF. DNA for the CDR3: TGTGCCAGCTCACCACCACCCATGAATGAGCAGTTCTTC.

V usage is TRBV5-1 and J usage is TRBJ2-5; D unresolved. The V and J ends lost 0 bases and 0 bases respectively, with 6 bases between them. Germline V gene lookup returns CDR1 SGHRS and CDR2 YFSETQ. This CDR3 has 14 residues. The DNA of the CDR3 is TGCGCCAGCAGCTTGGAAGATTACCAAGAGACCCAGTACTTC. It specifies CASSLEDYQETQYF.

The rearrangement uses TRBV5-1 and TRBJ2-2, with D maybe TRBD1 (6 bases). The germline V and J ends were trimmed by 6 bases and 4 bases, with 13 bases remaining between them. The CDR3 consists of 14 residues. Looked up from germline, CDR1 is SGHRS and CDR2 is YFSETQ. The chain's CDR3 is CASTGHLFTGELFF. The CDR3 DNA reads TGCGCCAGCACGGGACACCTCTTCACCGGGGAGCTGTTTTTT.

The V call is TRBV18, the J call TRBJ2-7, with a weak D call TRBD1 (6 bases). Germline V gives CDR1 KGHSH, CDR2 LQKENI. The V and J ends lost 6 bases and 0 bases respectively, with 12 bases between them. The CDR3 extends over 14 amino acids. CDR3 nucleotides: TGTGCCAGCTCCCAGGGGCGCGGCTCCTACGAGCAGTACTTC. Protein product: CASSQGRGSYEQYF.